This TCR beta chain stems from a study of blood T cell repertoires in COVID-19. Overall study context: The cDNA or gDNA used as material had been derived from T cells, B-cell-depleted T cells, or PBMCs.

Sequenced by immunoSEQ multiplex PCR; TCRdb stores in-frame clones only, minus some. The sample has some 250,000 clones; roughly nine tenths are singletons. Sequencing used PBMCs or T cells enriched from blood (not recorded which). The source of this sequence is a human donor in a cohort exposed to, infected with or recovered from COVID-19 (not recorded which). The donor label of this sample is uncertain.

The CDR3 spells CSADRVSGYTF. The CDR3 region has the DNA TGCAGTGCTGACAGGGTTTCTGGCTACACCTTC. The V and J genes are TRBV20-1 and TRBJ1-2; 7 bases match TRBD1. CDR3 size: 11 residues. CDR1 and CDR2 (germline): DFQATT, SNEGSKA (reference sequence). The trim removed 5 bases at V and 7 bases at J, leaving 4 bases unmatched.